A single sample gave rise to the 3 T cell receptor beta chains below, sequenced in a study of blood T cell repertoires in COVID-19. Clones were sequenced by immunoSEQ multiplex PCR, and TCRdb holds only the in-frame ones, with some missing. Here the sample spans 300,000 to 400,000 clones, approximately 86% being singletons. Source material: PBMCs or T cells enriched from blood (not recorded which). These receptors were collected from a woman aged 40 to 50 with acute COVID-19.

The rearrangement links TRBV10-3 to TRBJ1-2; D is unresolved. V shed 3 bases and J shed 4 bases, with 9 bases lying between them. The CDR3 has 13 amino acids. Germline CDR1 and CDR2: ENHRY and SYGVKD. CDR3 in amino acids: CAISEDTRYGYTF. The CDR3 DNA follows: TGTGCCATCAGTGAAGACACCCGCTATGGCTACACCTTC.

The rearrangement joins TRBV6-5 to TRBJ1-2; TRBD1 matches 8 bases. The CDR3 loop spans 16 amino acids. Germline V CDR1 and CDR2: MNHEY, SVGAGI. V was clipped by 4 bases and J by 6 bases; unmatched bases: 13. The CDR3 protein is CASSSPGQGKFHGYTF. CDR3 nucleotides: TGTGCCAGCAGTTCCCCCGGACAGGGAAAGTTTCATGGCTACACCTTC.

The chain couples TRBV9 to TRBJ1-2; no clear D. CDR3 length: 12 amino acids. Trimming cost V 4 bases and J 8 bases, with 12 bases left between them. Germline CDR1 and CDR2: SGDLS and YYNGEE. CDR3 amino acids: CASSHSPGGYTF. CDR3 bases: TGTGCCAGCAGCCACAGCCCGGGGGGCTACACCTTC.